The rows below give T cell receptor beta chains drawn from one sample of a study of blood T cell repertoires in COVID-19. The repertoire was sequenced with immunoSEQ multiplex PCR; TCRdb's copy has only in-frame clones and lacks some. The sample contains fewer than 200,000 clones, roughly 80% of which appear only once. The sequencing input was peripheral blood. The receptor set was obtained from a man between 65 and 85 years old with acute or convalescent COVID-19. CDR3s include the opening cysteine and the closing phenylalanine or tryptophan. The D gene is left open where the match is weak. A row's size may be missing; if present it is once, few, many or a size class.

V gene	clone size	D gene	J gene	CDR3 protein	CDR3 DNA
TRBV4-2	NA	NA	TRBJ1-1	CASSQDGWGRSEAFF	TGTGCCAGCAGCCAAGATGGATGGGGCCGGTCTGAAGCTTTCTTT
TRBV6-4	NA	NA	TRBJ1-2	CASSDTPGGSYGYTF	TGTGCCAGCAGTGACACCCCCGGGGGGTCCTATGGCTACACCTTC
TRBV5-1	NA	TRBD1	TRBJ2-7	CASSLAGTGVHEQYF	TGCGCCAGCAGCTTGGCCGGGACAGGGGTCCACGAGCAGTACTTC
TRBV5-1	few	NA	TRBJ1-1	CASSLGWNTEAFF	TGCGCCAGCAGCCTCGGGTGGAACACTGAAGCTTTCTTT
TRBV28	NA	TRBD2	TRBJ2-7	CASSSLKNSGRTLYEQYF	TGTGCCAGCAGTTCCCTAAAAAATAGCGGGAGGACCCTTTACGAGCAGTACTTC
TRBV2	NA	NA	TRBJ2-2	CASSPTSTRNTGELFF	TGTGCCAGCAGTCCTACTAGTACAAGGAACACCGGGGAGCTGTTTTTT
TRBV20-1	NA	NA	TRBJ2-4	CSASIGAFSGNIQYF	TGCAGTGCTAGTATAGGGGCCTTTTCTGGAAACATTCAGTACTTC
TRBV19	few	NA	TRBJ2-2	CASSISRRTTGELFF	TGTGCCAGTAGTATCTCTCGCAGAACCACCGGGGAGCTGTTTTTT
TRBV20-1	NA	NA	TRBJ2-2	CSASPATKNTGELFF	TGCAGTGCTAGTCCCGCGACAAAGAACACCGGGGAGCTGTTTTTT
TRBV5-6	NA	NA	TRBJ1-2	CASSLEAGNYGYTF	TGTGCCAGCAGCTTGGAGGCAGGGAACTATGGCTACACCTTC
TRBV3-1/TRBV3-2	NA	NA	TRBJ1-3	CASSQGGGFSGNTIYF	TGTGCCAGCAGCCAAGGGGGGGGGTTTTCTGGAAACACCATATATTTT